This T cell receptor beta chain was captured in a study of control samples from healthy donors and cancer patients. CDR1 LGHNA and CDR2 YSLEER come from the germline V gene. Trimming shortened V by 0 bases and J by 7 bases, and 9 bases separated the two germline ends. This CDR3 is built from 13 residues. Only one count was recorded for this clone. Profiling relied on immunoSEQ multiplex PCR, and the TCRdb table lists in-frame clones only, not all of them. This sample has over 150,000 clones, with around 91% found just once. The receptor's source is a woman between 50 and 59 years old in good health. The sequenced material came from blood. The rearrangement links TRBV4-3 to TRBJ1-1; D remains unclear. The CDR3: CASSQDRQLEAFF. The CDR3 DNA follows: TGCGCCAGCAGCCAAGATAGGCAACTTGAAGCTTTCTTT.